One and the same sample provided the 2 T cell receptor beta chains below, sequenced in a study of blood T cell repertoires in COVID-19. Sequenced by immunoSEQ multiplex PCR; TCRdb stores in-frame clones only, minus some. The table lists 350,000 to 450,000 clones, 85% to 90% of them singletons. Material for sequencing was PBMCs or T cells enriched from blood (not recorded which). The receptors come from a man between 25 and 39 years old who had recovered from COVID-19.

V and J are TRBV7-3 and TRBJ1-2; D gene uncertain. Trimming took 3 bases from V and 4 from J, leaving 9 bases between them. In germline, CDR1 is SGHTA, CDR2 FQGTGA. CDR3 size: 13 residues. The CDR3 DNA reads as TGTGCCAGCAGCTTTGACATCGGCTATGGCTACACCTTC. Its translation: CASSFDIGYGYTF.

V and J are TRBV27 and TRBJ2-7; D not certain. The CDR3 spans 13 residues. From germline, CDR1 is MNHEY and CDR2 SMNVEV (reference sequence). Trimming left V 5 bases short and J 4 bases short, with 12 bases between. The CDR3 reads CASSLKYGYEQYF. The CDR3 DNA follows: TGTGCCAGCAGTCTGAAGTACGGTTACGAGCAGTACTTC.